A few counts support the clone carrying this T cell receptor (beta chain). The antigen is unknown. V lost 2 bases and J lost 3, with 15 bases in between. CDR3 length: 16 amino acids. Germline V gene sequence: CDR1 SEHNR, CDR2 FQNEAQ (reference sequence). Donors each provided roughly 10 milliliters of peripheral blood. Isolation per sample recovered at least 7 million PBMCs. Samples each had at least 6 micrograms of total RNA extracted. Sample-barcoded 5' priming and a J-beta primer mix drove a second PCR of roughly 6 to 12 cycles. Each CDR3 protein gets one entry after TCRdb re-called the 5' RACE reads with MiXCR. Among about a million distinct CDR3 sequences, roughly two fifths were seen once, and the ten largest hold around 14%. The data belong to a study of blood T cells in healthy people across ages. Notes on the study in general: The study found TCR beta diversity correlated strongly with naive T cell percentage.

The sample was blood. The TCR sequence derives from a man in his late teens or twenties in good health. The chain couples TRBV7-9 to TRBJ2-3, with D perhaps TRBD1 (5 bases). CDR3 sequence reads: CASSLLTGEATDTQYF. Written as DNA, the CDR3 is TGTGCCAGCAGCTTATTAACAGGCGAAGCTACAGATACGCAGTATTTT.